The T cell receptor beta chain described here comes from a study of T cell responses to AZD1222 COVID-19 vaccine. Generated by immunoSEQ multiplex PCR, the TCRdb table keeps only in-frame clones and is missing some. The data contain 95,000 to 130,000 clones, roughly 88% of them singletons. Overall study results and limits: Clonal diversity may have been underestimated in mostly white British donors.

The V gene end was trimmed by 3 bases and the J gene end by 1 base; junction bases not matched to a gene: 1. Germline CDR1 SGHKS, CDR2 YYEKEE (reference sequence). CDR3 size: 14 residues. On this clone itself: The antigen is undetermined.

Sequenced material: peripheral blood, taken on day 0 of MenACWY control vaccination. This receptor was obtained from an adult in good health. The V gene is TRBV5-5, the J gene TRBJ1-1; 9 positions match TRBD1. The CDR3 DNA reads as TGTGCCAGCAGCTGGGGACAGGGGAACACTGAAGCTTTCTTT. Protein product: CASSWGQGNTEAFF.